The 10 T cell receptor beta chains listed next were all sequenced from one sample in a study of cytomegalovirus exposure and HLA in healthy donors. The PCR used 60 Vbeta and 13 Jbeta primers. Generated by immunoSEQ multiplex PCR, the TCRdb table keeps only in-frame clones and is missing some. The data show about 190,000 clones, about 85% seen once. Material: PBMCs. Receptor source: a boy aged 2 to 9 in good health and CMV-seronegative.

The chain links TRBV27 to TRBJ1-5; possibly TRBD1 for D (6 bases). V was trimmed by 5 bases and J by 6 bases, leaving 14 bases between them. Per germline, CDR1 MNHEY and CDR2 SMNVEV (reference sequence). The CDR3 consists of 14 residues. CDR3: CASSGTGIGQPQHF. DNA of the CDR3: TGTGCCAGCAGTGGAACAGGGATCGGTCAGCCCCAGCATTTT.

The chain is built from TRBV5-1 and TRBJ2-7; 7 nucleotides match TRBD1. This CDR3 spans 14 amino acids. J was trimmed by 3 bases and V by 4 bases; bases with no gene match: 7. Per the germline V gene, CDR1 is SGHRS and CDR2 is YFSETQ. The CDR3 DNA is TGCGCCAGCAGCCCTCCGGGACAGAGCTACGAGCAGTACTTC. It specifies CASSPPGQSYEQYF.

The chain has TRBV6-1 and TRBJ1-4, with TRBD1 identical over 10 bases. This CDR3 region has 14 residues. Germline-derived CDR1 and CDR2 are MNHNS and SASEGT. V was clipped by 5 bases and J by 8 bases; unmatched bases: 5. The CDR3 coding sequence is TGTGCCAGCAGTCCGGACAGGGGGGACGAAAAACTGTTTTTT. Protein product: CASSPDRGDEKLFF.

This clone has just a few counts. This rearrangement joins TRBV28 to TRBJ1-2, with D unclear. The V end lost 2 bases, the J end lost 4 bases, and 8 bases lay between the germline ends. Germline lookup yields CDR1 MDHEN and CDR2 SYDVKM. The CDR3 runs to 13 residues. The CDR3 nucleotides are TGTGCCAGCAGTTTACGACACTTCTATGGCTACACCTTC. Protein product: CASSLRHFYGYTF.

This sequence joins TRBV29-1 and TRBJ1-1, with TRBD1 as a possible D gene (6 bases). Looked up from germline, CDR1 is SQVTM and CDR2 is ANQGSEA. This CDR3 has 12 amino acids. Trimming stripped 5 bases from V and 6 bases from J, with 13 bases between. The CDR3 bases are TGCAGCGTTTTAAGGGGGGGCCCTGAAGCTTTCTTT. It yields the protein CSVLRGGPEAFF.

V usage is TRBV27 and J usage is TRBJ2-2, with D perhaps matching TRBD2 (5 bases). The CDR3 is 15 residues long. V lost 1 base and J 6 bases, leaving 12 bases between the germline ends. Germline CDR1 and CDR2: MNHEY and SMNVEV (reference sequence). In DNA form, the CDR3 reads TGTGCCAGCAGTTTATTCGGGGATTTCGCCGGGGAGCTGTTTTTT. The encoded protein is CASSLFGDFAGELFF.

DNA for the CDR3: TGTGCCAGCAGTTTTACAGGACAACCGACAGATACGCAGTATTTT. This codes for CASSFTGQPTDTQYF. This sequence joins TRBV6-5 and TRBJ2-3; D is perhaps TRBD1 (5 bases). The germline CDR1 and CDR2 sequences are MNHEY and SVGAGI. The CDR3 totals 15 residues. Trimming took off 4 bases at V and 3 bases at J, with 14 bases between the two ends.

The count of this clone is one. The J gene is TRBJ2-2, the V gene TRBV6-4, with a tentative D call TRBD1 (6 bases). The V gene's germline CDR1 is MRHNA and CDR2 SNTAGT. This CDR3 comprises 16 residues. Trimming took off 6 bases at V and 3 bases at J, with 17 bases between the two ends. CDR3 bases: TGTGCCAGCAGCACGATCTGGGGGCAGGACACCGGGGAGCTGTTTTTT. Residues: CASSTIWGQDTGELFF.

This chain links TRBV6-1 with TRBJ1-5; D ambiguous. Germline-derived CDR1 and CDR2 are MNHNS and SASEGT. V lost 1 base and J lost 2, with 12 bases in between. CDR3 length equals 16 residues. CDR3 protein: CASSEEEGAGNQPQHF. In nucleotides, the CDR3 is TGTGCCAGCAGTGAAGAGGAAGGCGCGGGCAATCAGCCCCAGCATTTT.

The chain is built from TRBV2 and TRBJ1-5; weak D call: TRBD1 (6 bases). Germline V lookup: CDR1 SNHLY, CDR2 FYNNEI. The CDR3 has 15 amino acids. V was trimmed by 6 bases and J by 2 bases, leaving 14 bases between them. The CDR3 spells CASSPGATGNQPQHF. For the CDR3, the DNA is TGTGCCAGCAGCCCAGGGGCTACGGGCAATCAGCCCCAGCATTTT.